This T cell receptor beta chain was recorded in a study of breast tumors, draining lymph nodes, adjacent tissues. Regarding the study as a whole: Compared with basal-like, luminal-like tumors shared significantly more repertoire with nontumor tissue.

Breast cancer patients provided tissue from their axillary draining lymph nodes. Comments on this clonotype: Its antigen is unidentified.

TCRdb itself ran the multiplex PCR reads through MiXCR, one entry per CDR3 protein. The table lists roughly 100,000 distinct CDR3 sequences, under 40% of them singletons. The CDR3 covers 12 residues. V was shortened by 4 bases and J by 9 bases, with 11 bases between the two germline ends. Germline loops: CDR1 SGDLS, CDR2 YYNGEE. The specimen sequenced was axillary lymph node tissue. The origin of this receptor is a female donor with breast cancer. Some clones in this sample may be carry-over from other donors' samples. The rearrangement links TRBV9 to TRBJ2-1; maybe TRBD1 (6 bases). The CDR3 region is CASSREGVEQFF. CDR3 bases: TGTGCCAGCAGCAGAGAGGGGGTTGAGCAGTTCTTC.